This TCR beta chain emerged from a study of blood T cells in healthy people across ages (dated by TCRdb to the mid-2010s). Study-level background: In model experiments, roughly one uniquely barcoded TCR beta cDNA molecule per two T cells was captured by template switching. The study measured age-related changes in TCR beta repertoire diversity using deep sequencing normalized with unique cDNA molecular identifiers. Donors were grouped into four age groups: young (average 16 years), middle-aged (less than 40), aged (approximately 58) and long-lived (approximately 81). Donors of different ages were randomly distributed across sequencing lanes to avoid experimental bias. The study analyzed two additional independent replicas of 1 million unique cDNA reads from the same blood draw for two donors, one aged 18 to 29 and one aged 80 or older. General study outcomes and caveats: Donor CMV infection status was unknown, potentially confounding age-related changes in expanded clonotypes. Compared with the aged group, the long-lived group had more naive CD4+ T cells, fewer expanded clones and increased TCR diversity, suggesting age selection. As age increased, observed TCR beta diversity per million T cells dropped in a roughly linear way, and a significant reduction was already evident by age 40. Estimates of total diversity based on one million sequenced T cells were regarded as lower bounds and as underestimates. There was a strong correlation between observed TCR beta diversity and the percentage of naive T cells measured by flow cytometry. Because profiling used bulk unsorted PBMCs, naive and antigen-experienced compartments could not be compared conclusively.

Libraries were constructed by 5' RACE. Sequenced using an Illumina HiSeq 2500. A second PCR of roughly 6 to 12 cycles was run with a J-beta primer mix and a sample-barcoded 5' primer. Each TCR beta cDNA molecule received a unique molecular identifier from a template-switch 5' adaptor carrying 12 random nucleotides. At least 3 million CDR3-containing paired-end reads were obtained from each sample. The Mint cDNA synthesis kit, primed by a TRBC-specific oligonucleotide, was used to synthesize first-strand cDNA from all RNA. After uracil-DNA glycosylase treatment, a first 18-cycle PCR used universal primers M1SS and BC2_uni_R on all cDNA. As for the authors' bioinformatics: Each sample was normalized by randomly selecting 1 million high-quality reads, each carrying a distinct molecular identifier. Instead of being binned into consensus sequences, reads that shared molecular identifiers were thrown out. MiTCR, run with a Q25 quality threshold and the strictest error-elimination algorithm, handled CDR3 identification, clonotype clustering and error correction. Lower-bound total TCR beta diversity was estimated with a nonparametric unseen species model using Euler transformation. Starting from the raw public reads, TCRdb applied fastp trimming at Q25, assembled clones with MiXCR and retained in-frame beta chains. Identical CDR3 proteins give one entry, which carries the most common genes and DNA. TCRdb, not the original authors, processed these V and J calls. The sample table holds nearly 800,000 distinct CDR3 sequences, of which 45% to 70% were seen once. The ten largest account for more than 25% of the sample.

V and J are trimmed by 2 bases and 12 bases, and the gene matches miss 19 bases of the junction. The cysteine opens and the phenylalanine closes a CDR3 of 17 amino acids. The entry retains the CDR3 DNA only, 51 bases that are in frame from base 1. Sequences SGHRS (CDR1) and YFSETQ (CDR2) are obtained from the germline V gene. A remark on this clonotype: Its binding antigen is unknown. Qualities for individual bases were not recorded, and no much larger clone is one base off.

The donors were some 36 Caucasian individuals from Russia, aged 6 to 90 years, who were systemically healthy. Each donor gave around 9.8 milliliters of peripheral blood, collected into EDTA-treated Vacutainer tubes. Ficoll-Paque density-gradient centrifugation was used to isolate PBMCs, with at least 6 million per sample. Total RNA, at least 6 micrograms per sample, was extracted from PBMCs with Trizol reagent. For every donor, flow cytometry on a PBMC aliquot measured the percentage of naive CD45RAhigh/CD27high T cells. Recombination linked TRBV5-1 to TRBJ2-3; TRBD2 aligns with 9 central bases. The receptor was derived from a man between 35 and 55 years old in good health. Specimen: blood. The CDR3 sequence is CASSLSPSGVVESAQYF. The nucleotide sequence is given as TGCGCCAGCAGCTTAAGCCCTAGCGGGGTGGTGGAGTCCGCACAGTATTTT.